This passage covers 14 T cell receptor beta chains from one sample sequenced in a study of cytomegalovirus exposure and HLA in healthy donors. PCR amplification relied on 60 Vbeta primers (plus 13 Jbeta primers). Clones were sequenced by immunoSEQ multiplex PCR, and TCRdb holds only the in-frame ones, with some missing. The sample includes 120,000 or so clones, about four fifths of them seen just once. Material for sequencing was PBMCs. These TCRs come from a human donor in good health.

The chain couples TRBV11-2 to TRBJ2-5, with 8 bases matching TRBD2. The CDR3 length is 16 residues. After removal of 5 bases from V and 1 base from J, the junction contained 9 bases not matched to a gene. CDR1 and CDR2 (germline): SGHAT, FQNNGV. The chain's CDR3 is CASSLAGGGFQETQYF. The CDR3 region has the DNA TGTGCCAGCAGCCTGGCTGGCGGGGGGTTCCAAGAGACCCAGTACTTC.

The CDR3: CASNPQGMDYGYTF. The CDR3 DNA reads TGTGCCAGCAACCCACAGGGTATGGACTATGGCTACACCTTC. The chain links TRBV7-9 to TRBJ1-2, with D possibly TRBD1 on 6 matching bases. The germline V gene encodes CDR1 SEHNR and CDR2 FQNEAQ (reference sequence). Trimming left V 7 bases short and J 3 bases short, with 15 bases between. The CDR3 contains 14 residues.

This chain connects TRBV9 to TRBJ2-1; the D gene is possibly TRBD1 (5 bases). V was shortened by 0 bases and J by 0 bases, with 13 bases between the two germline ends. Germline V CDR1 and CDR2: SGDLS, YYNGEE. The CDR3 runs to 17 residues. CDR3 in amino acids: CASSVGEGAFSYNEQFF. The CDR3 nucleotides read TGTGCCAGCAGCGTAGGGGAAGGGGCTTTCTCCTACAATGAGCAGTTCTTC.

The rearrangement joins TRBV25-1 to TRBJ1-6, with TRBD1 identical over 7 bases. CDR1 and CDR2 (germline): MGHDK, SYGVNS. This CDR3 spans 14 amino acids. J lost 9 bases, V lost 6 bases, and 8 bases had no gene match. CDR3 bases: TGTGCCAGCAGGCCTCGGGACAGCTCTTCACCCCTCCACTTT. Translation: CASRPRDSSSPLHF.

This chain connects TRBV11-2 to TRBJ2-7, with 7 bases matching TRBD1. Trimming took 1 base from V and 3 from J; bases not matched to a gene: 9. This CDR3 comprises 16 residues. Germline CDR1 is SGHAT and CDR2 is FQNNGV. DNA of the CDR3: TGTGCCAGCAGCTTAGGAACCGGGACAGCCATCTACGAGCAGTACTTC. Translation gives CASSLGTGTAIYEQYF.

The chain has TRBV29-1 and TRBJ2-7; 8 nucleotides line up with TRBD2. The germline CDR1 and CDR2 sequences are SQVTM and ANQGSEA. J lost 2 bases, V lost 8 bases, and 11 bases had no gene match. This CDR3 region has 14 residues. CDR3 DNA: TGCAGCTTCTCCGGGGGGGAGGGGACCTACGAGCAGTACTTC. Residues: CSFSGGEGTYEQYF.

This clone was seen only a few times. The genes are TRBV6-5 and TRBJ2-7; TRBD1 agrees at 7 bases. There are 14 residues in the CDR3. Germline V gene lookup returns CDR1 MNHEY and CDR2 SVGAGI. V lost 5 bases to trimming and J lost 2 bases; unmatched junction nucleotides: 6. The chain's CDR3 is CASSKPGQTYEQYF. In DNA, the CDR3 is TGTGCCAGCAGTAAGCCGGGACAGACCTACGAGCAGTACTTC.

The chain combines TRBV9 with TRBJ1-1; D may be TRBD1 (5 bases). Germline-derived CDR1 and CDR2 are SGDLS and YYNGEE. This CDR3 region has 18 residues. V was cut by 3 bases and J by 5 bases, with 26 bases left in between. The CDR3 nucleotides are TGTGCCAGCAGCGAGCCCCCGGCGGCCCGCGTTCGGGGGACTGAAGCTTTCTTT. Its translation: CASSEPPAARVRGTEAFF.

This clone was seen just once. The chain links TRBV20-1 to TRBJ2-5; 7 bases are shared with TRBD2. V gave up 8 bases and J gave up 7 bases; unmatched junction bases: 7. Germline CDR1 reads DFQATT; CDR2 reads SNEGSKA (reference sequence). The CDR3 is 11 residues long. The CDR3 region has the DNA TGCAGTTACCAGCGGGGTGCGACCCAGTACTTC. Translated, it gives CSYQRGATQYF.

This chain's CDR3 is CASSYSISTEAFF. CDR3 sequence (DNA): TGTGCCAGCAGTTACTCGATTAGCACTGAAGCTTTCTTT. This rearrangement joins TRBV6-6 to TRBJ1-1; D is unclear. Germline-derived CDR1 and CDR2 are MNHNY and SVGAGI (reference sequence). V lost 0 bases and J 4 bases, leaving 6 bases between the germline ends. The CDR3 is made up of 13 amino acids.

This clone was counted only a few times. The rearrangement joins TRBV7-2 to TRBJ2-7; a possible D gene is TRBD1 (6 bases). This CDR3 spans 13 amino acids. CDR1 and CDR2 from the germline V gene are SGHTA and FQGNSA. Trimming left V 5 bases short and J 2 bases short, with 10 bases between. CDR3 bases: TGTGCCAGCAGCCCAGGGGTTACCTACGAGCAGTACTTC. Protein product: CASSPGVTYEQYF.

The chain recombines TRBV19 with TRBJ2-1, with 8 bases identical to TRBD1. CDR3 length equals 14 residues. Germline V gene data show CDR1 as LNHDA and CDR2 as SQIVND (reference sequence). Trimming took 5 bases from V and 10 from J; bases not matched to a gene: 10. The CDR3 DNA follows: TGTGCCAGTAGTTTGCAGGGGGCTTTATGGGAGCAGTTCTTC. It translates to CASSLQGALWEQFF. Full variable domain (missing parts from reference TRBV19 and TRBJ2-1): DGGITQSPKYLFRKEGQNVTLSCEQNLNHDAMYWYRQDPGQGLRLIYYSQIVNDFQKGDIAEGYSVSREKKESFPLTVTSAQKNPTAFYLCASSLQGALWEQFFGPGTRLTVL.

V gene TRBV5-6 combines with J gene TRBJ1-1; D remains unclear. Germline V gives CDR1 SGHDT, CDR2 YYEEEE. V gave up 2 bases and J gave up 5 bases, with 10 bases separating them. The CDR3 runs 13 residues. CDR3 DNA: TGTGCCAGCAGCTTTCCGGGAGATACTGAAGCTTTCTTT. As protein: CASSFPGDTEAFF.

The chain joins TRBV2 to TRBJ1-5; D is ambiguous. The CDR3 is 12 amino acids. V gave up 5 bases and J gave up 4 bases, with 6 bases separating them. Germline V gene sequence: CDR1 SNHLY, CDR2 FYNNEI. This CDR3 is CASSQVNQPQHF. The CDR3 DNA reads TGTGCCAGCAGTCAGGTAAATCAGCCCCAGCATTTT.